The 23 T cell receptor beta chains below come from one sample, sequenced in a study of identical twins (dated by TCRdb to the mid-2010s). The method behind the library was 5' RACE. TCRdb names Illumina HiSeq 2000 as the instrument used. Using fastp trimming at Q25 and MiXCR clonotype assembly, TCRdb reanalyzed the public sequencing data and kept in-frame beta chains. CDR3 protein sequences are deduplicated, and each keeps its most common genes and DNA. The sample table shows approximately 1.8 million distinct CDR3 sequences, and less than 35% are seen once. The leading ten clones occupy under 0.35% of the sample. Material: cord blood. These receptors were taken from a newborn girl in good health.

The rearrangement links TRBV6-2 or TRBV6-3 to TRBJ2-2; D is undetermined. The CDR3 extends over 12 amino acids. V was clipped by 3 bases and J by 8 bases, with 7 bases between them. CDR1 and CDR2 from the germline V gene are MNHEY and SVGEGT. For the CDR3, the DNA is TGTGCCAGCAGTTATGGTATGGGGGAGCTGTTTTTT. As protein: CASSYGMGELFF.

The chain has TRBV2 and TRBJ2-1; D may be TRBD1 (6 bases). The DNA end lines up better with TRBJ2-7; the J call may be wrong. Germline loops: CDR1 SNHLY, CDR2 FYNNEI. This CDR3 region has 14 residues. This CDR3 reads CASIGQQSYNEQYF. CDR3 sequence (DNA): TGTGCCAGCATTGGACAGCAATCCTACAATGAGCAGTACTTC.

This clonotype was observed a few times. This chain connects TRBV10-3 to TRBJ1-2; D call uncertain. Germline V gives CDR1 ENHRY, CDR2 SYGVKD. The V end lost 0 bases, the J end lost 7 bases, and 21 bases lay between the germline ends. This CDR3 is built from 17 residues. CDR3 nucleotides: TGTGCCATCAGTGAGTCGACGGCAGCACCCGAACGGGGTGGCTACACCTTC. Protein sequence: CAISESTAAPERGGYTF.

This clonotype was observed a few times. V gene TRBV20-1 combines with J gene TRBJ1-2; 10 nucleotides agree with TRBD1. V was clipped by 1 base and J by 7 bases; unmatched bases: 6. The CDR3 runs 14 residues. In germline, CDR1 is DFQATT, CDR2 SNEGSKA (reference sequence). CDR3 sequence reads: CSARGAGTGAGYTF. The CDR3 region has the DNA TGCAGTGCTAGAGGGGCTGGGACAGGGGCTGGCTACACCTTC.

The chain joins TRBV5-1 to TRBJ2-4; 9 bases line up with TRBD2. The J call may be wrong; the DNA end is better matched by TRBJ2-7. The V gene's germline CDR1 is SGHRS and CDR2 YFSETQ. The CDR3 has 18 residues. CDR3 coding DNA: TGCGCCAGCAGCTTGGCCCCTTGGAAGCGGGAGGCCCGCGACGAGCAGTACTTC. Translated, it gives CASSLAPWKREARDEQYF.

The rearrangement links TRBV9 to TRBJ2-3; D call uncertain. Germline CDR1 is SGDLS and CDR2 is YYNGEE. The CDR3 runs to 18 residues. Trimming removed 0 bases at V and 2 bases at J, with 19 bases between. The CDR3 protein is CASSVAFTAISVTDTQYF. The CDR3 bases are TGTGCCAGCAGCGTAGCTTTTACGGCTATTTCTGTCACAGATACGCAGTATTTT.

J is TRBJ1-2 and V is TRBV7-9, with D tentatively TRBD1 (5 bases). The length of the CDR3 is 15 residues. Between the trimmed V and J ends, which lost 2 bases and 4 bases, there was a span of 14 bases. The germline gives CDR1 SEHNR, CDR2 FQNEAQ (reference sequence). CDR3 protein: CASSLNRGDFYGYTF. The DNA of the CDR3 is TGTGCCAGCAGCTTAAATCGGGGGGACTTCTATGGCTACACCTTC.

In this sample, this clonotype turned up a few times. CDR3 protein: CASSFNGGHSYEQYF. The CDR3 bases are TGTGCCAGCAGCTTTAACGGTGGCCACTCCTACGAGCAGTACTTC. This chain uses TRBV7-2 with TRBJ2-7; D is unclear. The CDR3 extends over 15 amino acids. Per the germline V gene, CDR1 is SGHTA and CDR2 is FQGNSA. The germline V and J ends were trimmed by 3 bases and 0 bases, with 12 bases remaining between them.

The V and J genes are TRBV6-1 and TRBJ2-5; D uncertain. The CDR3 totals 12 residues. Trimming shortened V by 1 base and J by 7 bases, and 7 bases separated the two germline ends. The germline V gene has CDR1 MNHNS and CDR2 SASEGT. As DNA, the CDR3 is TGTGCCAGCAGTGAAGTCTGGGGGACCCAGTACTTC. Protein product: CASSEVWGTQYF.

The DNA of the CDR3 is TGCAGCGTTGAAGATCTTACAGGGGGCTATGGCTACACCTTC. Protein: CSVEDLTGGYGYTF. This chain links TRBV29-1 with TRBJ1-2, with 8 bases identical to TRBD1. Germline assignment: CDR1 SQVTM and CDR2 ANQGSEA. The CDR3 contains 14 residues. After removal of 0 bases from V and 4 bases from J, the junction contained 4 bases not matched to a gene.

The chain recombines TRBV27 with TRBJ1-1; 7 bases agree with TRBD1. V was clipped by 5 bases and J by 4 bases; unmatched bases: 7. The CDR3 loop spans 14 amino acids. CDR1 and CDR2 (germline): MNHEY, SMNVEV (reference sequence). The CDR3 is CASSPERGLTEAFF. The CDR3 nucleotides are TGTGCCAGCAGTCCGGAGAGGGGGCTCACTGAAGCTTTCTTT.

The chain links TRBV12-5 to TRBJ2-2; TRBD1 or TRBD2 may be the D gene (5 bases each). Trimming shortened V by 7 bases and J by 3 bases, and 12 bases separated the two germline ends. The CDR3 has 14 residues. CDR1 LGHNT and CDR2 FRNRAP come from the germline V gene. CDR3 region: CASVAGGDTGELFF. CDR3 coding DNA: TGTGCTAGTGTCGCTGGGGGTGACACCGGGGAGCTGTTTTTT. Looking up the rest from reference TRBV12-5 and TRBJ2-2 gives the full variable domain: DARVTQTPRHKVTEMGQEVTMRCQPILGHNTVFWYRQTMMQGLELLAYFRNRAPLDDSGMPKDRFSAEMPDATLATLKIQPSEPRDSAVYFCASVAGGDTGELFFGEGSRLTVL.

This clonotype was seen more than once but under ten times. The chain recombines TRBV20-1 with TRBJ2-1; 11 nucleotides agree with TRBD2. The V gene's germline CDR1 is DFQATT and CDR2 SNEGSKA (reference sequence). V trimming: 5 bases; J trimming: 2 bases; junction bases outside the gene matches: 2. The CDR3 runs 14 residues. In DNA form, the CDR3 reads TGCAGTGCTGGTAGCGGGGGGGCCTACAATGAGCAGTTCTTC. This gives the protein CSAGSGGAYNEQFF.

The V and J genes are TRBV6-1 and TRBJ1-5; 7 nucleotides align to TRBD1. This CDR3 is 15 amino acids long. The germline V gene encodes CDR1 MNHNS and CDR2 SASEGT. V shed 0 bases, J shed 7 bases, and the junction held 6 bases outside the gene matches. The CDR3 region has the DNA TGTGCCAGCAGTGAAGCGAGGAACAGGGGCCAGCCCCAGCATTTT. Protein: CASSEARNRGQPQHF.

This clonotype was detected only a few times. The rearrangement joins TRBV5-1 to TRBJ2-5; 9 nucleotides agree with TRBD2. The germline CDR1 and CDR2 sequences are SGHRS and YFSETQ. The CDR3 extends over 16 amino acids. Trimming cost V 0 bases and J 4 bases; bases outside gene matches: 7. In DNA, the CDR3 is TGCGCCAGCAGCTTGGCCGCGGGGGGGCAGGGAGAGACCCAGTACTTC. Translating gives CASSLAAGGQGETQYF.

This clonotype was counted a few times. The V call is TRBV27, the J call TRBJ2-1; the match to TRBD2 covers 16 bases. Judging by the DNA end, TRBJ2-7 fits better; the J call may be wrong. The germline V gene has CDR1 MNHEY and CDR2 SMNVEV (reference sequence). The CDR3 runs 18 residues. Written as DNA, the CDR3 is TGTGCCAGCAGTCCCGGGACTAGCGGGAGGGCCCTAGGGTTCGAGCAGTACTTC. It translates to CASSPGTSGRALGFEQYF.

The chain recombines TRBV28 with TRBJ2-4; 9 bases are shared with TRBD1. Germline V gives CDR1 MDHEN, CDR2 SYDVKM. V lost 6 bases to trimming and J lost 7 bases; unmatched junction nucleotides: 13. The CDR3 covers 16 residues. CDR3 DNA sequence: TGTGCCAGCAGACGCACGGGGACAGGGAATCGGAACATTCAGTACTTC. Its translation is CASRRTGTGNRNIQYF.

The V call is TRBV28, the J call TRBJ2-7; 8 bases fit TRBD2. CDR1 and CDR2 (germline): MDHEN, SYDVKM. CDR3 length: 14 amino acids. J gave up 5 bases and V 2 bases, and 5 bases lay outside the gene matches. Here the CDR3 reads CASSLTGGPNEQYF. The CDR3 DNA is TGTGCCAGCAGTTTAACGGGAGGGCCTAACGAGCAGTACTTC.

The chain employs TRBV2 and TRBJ1-4, with D tentatively TRBD1 (6 bases). CDR1 SNHLY and CDR2 FYNNEI come from the germline V gene. This CDR3 has 18 amino acids. V was clipped by 3 bases and J by 1 base, with 18 bases between them. The CDR3 sequence: CASSEGPRNRVTNEKLFF. The CDR3, as DNA: TGTGCCAGCAGTGAGGGGCCCCGCAACAGGGTAACTAATGAAAAACTGTTTTTT.

The V and J genes are TRBV7-2 and TRBJ2-5; 7 nucleotides agree with TRBD1. The trim removed 5 bases at V and 4 bases at J, leaving 4 bases unmatched. This CDR3 spans 13 amino acids. CDR1 and CDR2 (germline): SGHTA, FQGNSA. The CDR3 nucleotides read TGTGCCAGCAGCCCGGACAGGAGAGAGACCCAGTACTTC. Translation gives CASSPDRRETQYF. Based on the CDR3 plus reference TRBV7-2 and TRBJ2-5, the full variable domain is GAGVSQSPSNKVTEKGKDVELRCDPISGHTALYWYRQSLGQGLEFLIYFQGNSAPDKSGLPSDRFSAERTGGSVSTLTIQRTQQEDSAVYLCASSPDRRETQYFGPGTRLLVL.

Notes on this clonotype: Being one base from a much bigger clone, this may be a read error. The CDR3 loop reads CASSLLSAYNEQYF. CDR3 DNA sequence: TGCGCCAGCAGCTTGTTAAGCGCCTACAATGAGCAGTACTTC. The chain recombines TRBV5-1 with TRBJ2-7; D unclear. Deletions cut 1 base from V and 7 bases from J, with 15 bases between. Per germline, CDR1 SGHRS and CDR2 YFSETQ. The CDR3 has 14 amino acids.

This clonotype was counted a few times. The J gene is TRBJ1-1, the V gene TRBV6-5; possible D gene TRBD1, 5 bases. The V and J ends lost 4 bases and 7 bases respectively, with 13 bases between them. CDR3 length equals 13 residues. The germline V gene encodes CDR1 MNHEY and CDR2 SVGAGI. CDR3 region: CASSFSGAIEAFF. The CDR3 DNA reads as TGTGCCAGCAGTTTTTCTGGGGCGATTGAAGCTTTCTTT.

There are a few counts of this clonotype. The J gene is TRBJ1-1, the V gene TRBV20-1; D remains unclear. The V gene's germline CDR1 is DFQATT and CDR2 SNEGSKA (reference sequence). V shed 3 bases and J shed 8 bases, with 13 bases lying between them. This CDR3 has 12 residues. In DNA, the CDR3 is TGCAGTGCTAGGCTTCCGGGGTTCGAAGCTTTCTTT. This translates into CSARLPGFEAFF.